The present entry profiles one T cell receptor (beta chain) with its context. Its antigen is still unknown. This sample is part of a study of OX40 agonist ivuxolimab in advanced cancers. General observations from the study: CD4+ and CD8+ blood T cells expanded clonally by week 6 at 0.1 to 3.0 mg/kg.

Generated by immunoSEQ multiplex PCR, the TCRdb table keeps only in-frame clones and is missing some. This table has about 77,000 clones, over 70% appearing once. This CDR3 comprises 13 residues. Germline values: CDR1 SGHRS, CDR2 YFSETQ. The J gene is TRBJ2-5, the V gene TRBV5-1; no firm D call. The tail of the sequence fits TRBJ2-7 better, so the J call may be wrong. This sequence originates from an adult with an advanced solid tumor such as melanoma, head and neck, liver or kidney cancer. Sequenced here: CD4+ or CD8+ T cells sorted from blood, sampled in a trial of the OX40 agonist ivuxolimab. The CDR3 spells CASRETSSYEQYF. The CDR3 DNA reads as TGCGCCAGCAGAGAGACATCCTCCTACGAGCAGTACTTC.